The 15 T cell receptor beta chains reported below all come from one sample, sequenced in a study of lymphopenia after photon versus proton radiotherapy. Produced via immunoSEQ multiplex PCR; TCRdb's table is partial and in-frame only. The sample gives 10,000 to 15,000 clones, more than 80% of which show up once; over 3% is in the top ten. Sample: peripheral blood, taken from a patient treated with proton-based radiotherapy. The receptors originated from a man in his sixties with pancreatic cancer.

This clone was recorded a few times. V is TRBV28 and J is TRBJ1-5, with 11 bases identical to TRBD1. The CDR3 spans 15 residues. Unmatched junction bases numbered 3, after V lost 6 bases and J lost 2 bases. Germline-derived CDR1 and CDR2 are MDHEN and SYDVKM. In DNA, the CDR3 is TGTGCCAGCAGCAGGACAGGGGGCGGCAATCAGCCCCAGCATTTT. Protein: CASSRTGGGNQPQHF.

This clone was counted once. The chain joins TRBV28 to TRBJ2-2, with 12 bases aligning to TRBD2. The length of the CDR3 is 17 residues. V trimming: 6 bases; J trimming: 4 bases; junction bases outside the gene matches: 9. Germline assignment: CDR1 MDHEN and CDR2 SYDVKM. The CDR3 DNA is TGTGCCAGCAGCTCCCCGACTAGCGGGAGTTTCACCGGGGAGCTGTTTTTT. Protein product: CASSSPTSGSFTGELFF.

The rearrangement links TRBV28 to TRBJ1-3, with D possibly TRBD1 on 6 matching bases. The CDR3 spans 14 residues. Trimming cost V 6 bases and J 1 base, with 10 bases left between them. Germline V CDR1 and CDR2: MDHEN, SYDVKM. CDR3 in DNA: TGTGCCAGCAGCCGGGGACAATCTGGAAACACCATATATTTT. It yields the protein CASSRGQSGNTIYF. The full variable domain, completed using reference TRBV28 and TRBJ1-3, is DVKVTQSSRYLVKRTGEKVFLECVQDMDHENMFWYRQDPGLGLRLIYFSYDVKMKEKGDIPEGYSVSREKKERFSLILESASTNQTSMYLCASSRGQSGNTIYFGEGSWLTVV.

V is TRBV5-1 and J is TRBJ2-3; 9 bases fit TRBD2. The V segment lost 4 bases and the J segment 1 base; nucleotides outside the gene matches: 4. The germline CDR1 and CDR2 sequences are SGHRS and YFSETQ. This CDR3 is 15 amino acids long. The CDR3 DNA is TGCGCCAGCAGCCGCTGGACTAGCGGCACAGATACGCAGTATTTT. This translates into CASSRWTSGTDTQYF.

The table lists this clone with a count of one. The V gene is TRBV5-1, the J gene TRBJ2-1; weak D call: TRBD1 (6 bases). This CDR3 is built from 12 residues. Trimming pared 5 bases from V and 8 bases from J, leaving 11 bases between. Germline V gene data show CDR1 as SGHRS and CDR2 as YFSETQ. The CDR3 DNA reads TGCGCCAGCAGTCGGACAGTAGATGAGCAGTTCTTC. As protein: CASSRTVDEQFF.

The DNA of the CDR3 is TGTGCCAGTAGATCGCCCTCCGGTAGCACCGGGGAGCTGTTTTTT. It translates to CASRSPSGSTGELFF. The chain couples TRBV19 to TRBJ2-2; no clear D. The CDR3 has 15 residues. Trimming removed 6 bases at V and 4 bases at J, with 15 bases between. The germline CDR1 and CDR2 sequences are LNHDA and SQIVND (reference sequence).

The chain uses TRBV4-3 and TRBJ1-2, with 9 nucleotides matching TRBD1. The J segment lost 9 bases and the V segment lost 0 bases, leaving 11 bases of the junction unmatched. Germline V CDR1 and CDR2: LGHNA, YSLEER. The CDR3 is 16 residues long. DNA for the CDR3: TGCGCCAGCAGCCAAGATTGGGGGACAGGGTCAATGCGCTACACCTTC. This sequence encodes CASSQDWGTGSMRYTF.

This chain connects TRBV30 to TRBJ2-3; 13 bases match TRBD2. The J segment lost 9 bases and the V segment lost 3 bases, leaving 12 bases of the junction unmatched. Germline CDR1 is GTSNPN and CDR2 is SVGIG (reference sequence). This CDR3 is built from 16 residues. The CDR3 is CAWRPLLAGGGRTQYF. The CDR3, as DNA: TGTGCCTGGAGGCCGTTACTAGCGGGAGGGGGTAGGACGCAGTATTTT. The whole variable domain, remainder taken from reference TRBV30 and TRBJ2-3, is SQTIHQWPATLVQPVGSPLSLECTVEGTSNPNLYWYRQAAGRGLQLLFYSVGIGQISSEVPQNLSASRPQDRQFILSSKKLLLSDSGFYLCAWRPLLAGGGRTQYFGPGTRLTVL.

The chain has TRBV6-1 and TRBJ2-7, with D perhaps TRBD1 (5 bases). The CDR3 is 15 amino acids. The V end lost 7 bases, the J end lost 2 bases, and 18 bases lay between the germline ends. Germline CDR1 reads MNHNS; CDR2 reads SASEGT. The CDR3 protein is CASTYPDILPYEQYF. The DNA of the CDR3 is TGTGCCAGCACCTACCCGGACATTTTACCCTACGAGCAGTACTTC.

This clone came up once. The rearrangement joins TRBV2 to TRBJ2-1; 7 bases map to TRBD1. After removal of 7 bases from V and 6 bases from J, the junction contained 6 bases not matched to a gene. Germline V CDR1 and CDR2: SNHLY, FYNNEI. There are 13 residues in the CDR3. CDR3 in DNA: TGTGCCAGCAAGAAGACAGGGTCCAATGAGCAGTTCTTC. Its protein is CASKKTGSNEQFF. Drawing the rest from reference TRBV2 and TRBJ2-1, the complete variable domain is EPEVTQTPSHQVTQMGQEVILRCVPISNHLYFYWYRQILGQKVEFLVSFYNNEISEKSEIFDDQFSVERPDGSNFTLKIRSTKLEDSAMYFCASKKTGSNEQFFGPGTRLTVL.

Here the CDR3 reads CASSLPQGSGANVLTF. The CDR3 nucleotides are TGTGCCAGCAGCCTACCCCAGGGTTCAGGGGCCAACGTCCTGACTTTC. V gene TRBV5-6 combines with J gene TRBJ2-6, with D tentatively TRBD1 (5 bases). The CDR3 has 16 amino acids. Germline V gene data show CDR1 as SGHDT and CDR2 as YYEEEE. V lost 4 bases and J 4 bases, leaving 15 bases between the germline ends.

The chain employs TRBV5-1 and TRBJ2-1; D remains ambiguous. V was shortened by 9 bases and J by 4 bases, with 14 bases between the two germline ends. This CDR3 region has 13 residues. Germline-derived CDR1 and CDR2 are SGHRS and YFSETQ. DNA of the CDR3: TGCGCCACCTCAACCTCAGGTTACAATGAGCAGTTCTTC. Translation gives CATSTSGYNEQFF.

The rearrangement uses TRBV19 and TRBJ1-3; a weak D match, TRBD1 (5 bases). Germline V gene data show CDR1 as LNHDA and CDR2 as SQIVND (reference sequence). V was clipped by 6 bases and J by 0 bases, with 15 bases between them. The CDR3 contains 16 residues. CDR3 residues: CASSSGTLSSGNTIYF. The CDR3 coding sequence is TGTGCCAGTAGCTCCGGGACCCTTTCCTCTGGAAACACCATATATTTT.

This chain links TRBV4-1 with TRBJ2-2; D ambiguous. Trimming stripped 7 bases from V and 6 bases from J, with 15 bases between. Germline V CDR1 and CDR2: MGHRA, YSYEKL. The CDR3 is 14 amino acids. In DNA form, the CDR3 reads TGCGCCAGCACCGACTTCAAGGGTCCCGGGGAGCTGTTTTTT. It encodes CASTDFKGPGELFF.

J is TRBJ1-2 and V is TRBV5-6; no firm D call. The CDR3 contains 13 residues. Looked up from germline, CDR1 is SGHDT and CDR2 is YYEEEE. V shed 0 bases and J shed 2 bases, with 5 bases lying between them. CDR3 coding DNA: TGTGCCAGCAGCTTGGAAGTCAACTATGGCTACACCTTC. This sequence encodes CASSLEVNYGYTF.